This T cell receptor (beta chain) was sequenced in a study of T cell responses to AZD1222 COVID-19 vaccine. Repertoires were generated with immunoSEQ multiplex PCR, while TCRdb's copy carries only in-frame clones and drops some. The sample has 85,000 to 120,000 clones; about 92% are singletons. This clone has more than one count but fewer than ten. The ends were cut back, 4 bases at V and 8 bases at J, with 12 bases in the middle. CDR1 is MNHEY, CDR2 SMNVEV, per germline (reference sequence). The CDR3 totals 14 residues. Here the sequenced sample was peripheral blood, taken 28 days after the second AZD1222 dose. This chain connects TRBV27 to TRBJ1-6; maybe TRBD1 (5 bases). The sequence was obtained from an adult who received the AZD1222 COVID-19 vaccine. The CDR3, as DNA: TGTGCCAGCAGTTACGGGGGTCTGGATTCACCCCTCCACTTT. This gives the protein CASSYGGLDSPLHF.